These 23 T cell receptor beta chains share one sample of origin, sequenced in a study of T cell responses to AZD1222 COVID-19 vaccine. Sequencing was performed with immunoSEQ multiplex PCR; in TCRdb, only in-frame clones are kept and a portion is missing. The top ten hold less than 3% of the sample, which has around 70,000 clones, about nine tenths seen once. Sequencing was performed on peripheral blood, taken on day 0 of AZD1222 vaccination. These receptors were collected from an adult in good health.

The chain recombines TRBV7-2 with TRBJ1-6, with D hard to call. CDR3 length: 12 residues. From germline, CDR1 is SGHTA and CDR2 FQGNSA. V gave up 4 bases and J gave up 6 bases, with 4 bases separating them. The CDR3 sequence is CASSSTNSPLHF. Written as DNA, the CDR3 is TGTGCCAGCAGCTCCACTAATTCACCCCTCCACTTT.

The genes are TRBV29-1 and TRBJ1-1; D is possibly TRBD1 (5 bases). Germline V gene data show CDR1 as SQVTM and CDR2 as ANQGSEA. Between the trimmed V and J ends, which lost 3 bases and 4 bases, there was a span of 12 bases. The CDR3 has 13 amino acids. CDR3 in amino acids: CSVDVLRGTEAFF. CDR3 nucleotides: TGCAGCGTTGACGTCTTGAGGGGCACTGAAGCTTTCTTT.

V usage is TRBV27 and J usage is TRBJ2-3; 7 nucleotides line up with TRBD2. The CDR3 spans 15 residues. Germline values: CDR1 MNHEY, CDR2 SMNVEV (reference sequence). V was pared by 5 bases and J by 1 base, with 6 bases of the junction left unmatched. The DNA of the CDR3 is TGTGCCAGCAGTCCCGGGGGGATAGGCACAGATACGCAGTATTTT. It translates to CASSPGGIGTDTQYF.

CDR3 loop: CASSLSYNSPLHF. DNA of the CDR3: TGTGCCAGCAGTTTAAGCTATAATTCACCCCTCCACTTT. V is TRBV28 and J is TRBJ1-6; D unclear. The CDR3 consists of 13 residues. CDR1 MDHEN and CDR2 SYDVKM come from the germline V gene. Between the trimmed V and J ends, which lost 2 bases and 3 bases, there was a span of 2 bases.

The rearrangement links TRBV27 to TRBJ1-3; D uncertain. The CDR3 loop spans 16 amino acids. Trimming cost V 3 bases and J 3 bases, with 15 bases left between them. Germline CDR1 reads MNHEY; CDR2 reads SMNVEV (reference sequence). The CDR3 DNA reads TGTGCCAGCAGTTTGAGTTCTCCGTGGAGTGGAAACACCATATATTTT. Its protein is CASSLSSPWSGNTIYF.

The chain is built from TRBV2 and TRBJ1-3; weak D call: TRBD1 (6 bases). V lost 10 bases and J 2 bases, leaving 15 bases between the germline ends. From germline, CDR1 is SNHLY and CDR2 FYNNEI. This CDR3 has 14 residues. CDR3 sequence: CATRQARTGNTIYF. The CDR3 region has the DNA TGTGCCACCAGACAGGCGAGGACTGGAAACACCATATATTTT.

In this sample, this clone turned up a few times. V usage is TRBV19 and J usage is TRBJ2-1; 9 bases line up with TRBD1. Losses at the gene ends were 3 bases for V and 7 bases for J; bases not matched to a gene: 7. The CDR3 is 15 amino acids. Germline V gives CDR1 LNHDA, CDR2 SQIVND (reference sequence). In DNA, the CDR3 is TGTGCCAGTAGTATGGCCGGGACAGGGTGGAATGAGCAGTTCTTC. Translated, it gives CASSMAGTGWNEQFF. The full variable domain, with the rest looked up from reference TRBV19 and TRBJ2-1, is DGGITQSPKYLFRKEGQNVTLSCEQNLNHDAMYWYRQDPGQGLRLIYYSQIVNDFQKGDIAEGYSVSREKKESFPLTVTSAQKNPTAFYLCASSMAGTGWNEQFFGPGTRLTVL.

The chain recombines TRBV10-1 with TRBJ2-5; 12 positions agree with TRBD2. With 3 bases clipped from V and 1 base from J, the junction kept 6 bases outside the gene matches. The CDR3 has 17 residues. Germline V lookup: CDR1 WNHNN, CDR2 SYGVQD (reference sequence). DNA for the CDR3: TGCGCCAGCAGTGAAGGTCGACTAGCGGGGGCCCAAGAGACCCAGTACTTC. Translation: CASSEGRLAGAQETQYF.

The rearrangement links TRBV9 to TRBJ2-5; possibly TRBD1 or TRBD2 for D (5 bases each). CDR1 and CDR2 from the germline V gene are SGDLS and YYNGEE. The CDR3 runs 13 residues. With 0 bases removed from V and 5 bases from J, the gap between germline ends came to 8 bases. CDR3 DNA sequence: TGTGCCAGCAGCGTAGCAGGGACGGAGACCCAGTACTTC. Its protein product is CASSVAGTETQYF.

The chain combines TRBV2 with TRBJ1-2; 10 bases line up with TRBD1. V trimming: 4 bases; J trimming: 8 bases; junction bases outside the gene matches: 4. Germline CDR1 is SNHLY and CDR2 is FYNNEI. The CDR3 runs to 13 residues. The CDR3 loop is CASSGQGAGGYTF. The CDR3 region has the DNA TGTGCCAGCAGTGGACAGGGGGCGGGAGGCTACACCTTC.

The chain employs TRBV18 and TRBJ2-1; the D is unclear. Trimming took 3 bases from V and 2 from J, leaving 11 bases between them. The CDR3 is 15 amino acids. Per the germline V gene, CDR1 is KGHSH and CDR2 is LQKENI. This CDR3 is CASSPASSTYNEQFF. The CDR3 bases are TGTGCCAGCTCACCGGCAAGCTCAACCTACAATGAGCAGTTCTTC.

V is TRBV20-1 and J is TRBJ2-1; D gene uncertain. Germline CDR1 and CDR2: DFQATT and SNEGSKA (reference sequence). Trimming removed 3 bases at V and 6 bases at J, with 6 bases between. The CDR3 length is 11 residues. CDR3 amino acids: CSARSVNEQFF. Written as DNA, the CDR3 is TGCAGTGCTAGGAGTGTCAATGAGCAGTTCTTC.

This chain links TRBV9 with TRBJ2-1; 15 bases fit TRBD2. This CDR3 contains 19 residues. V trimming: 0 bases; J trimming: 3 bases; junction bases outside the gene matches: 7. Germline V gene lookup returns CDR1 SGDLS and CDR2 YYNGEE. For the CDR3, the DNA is TGTGCCAGCAGCGTAGATGGGACTAGCGGGAGGCCTTACTACAATGAGCAGTTCTTC. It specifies CASSVDGTSGRPYYNEQFF.

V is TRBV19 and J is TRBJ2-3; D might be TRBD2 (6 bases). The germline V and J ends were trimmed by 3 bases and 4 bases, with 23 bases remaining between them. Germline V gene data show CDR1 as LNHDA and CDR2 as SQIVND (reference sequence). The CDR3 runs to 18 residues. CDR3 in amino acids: CASSIEGTGSGLSDTQYF. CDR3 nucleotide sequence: TGTGCCAGTAGTATCGAGGGGACTGGGAGTGGGCTCTCAGATACGCAGTATTTT.

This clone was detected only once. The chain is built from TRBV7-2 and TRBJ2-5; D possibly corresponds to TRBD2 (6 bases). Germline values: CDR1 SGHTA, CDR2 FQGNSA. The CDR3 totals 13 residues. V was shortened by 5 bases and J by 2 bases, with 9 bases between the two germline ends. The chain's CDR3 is CASSGDLQETQYF. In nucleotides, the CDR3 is TGTGCCAGCAGCGGGGACTTACAAGAGACCCAGTACTTC.

The CDR3 loop is CASSITGNEQYF. DNA for the CDR3: TGTGCCAGCAGTATCACAGGAAACGAGCAGTACTTC. The chain recombines TRBV28 with TRBJ2-7, with D tentatively TRBD1 (5 bases). V was cut by 5 bases and J by 5 bases, with 10 bases left in between. Germline loops: CDR1 MDHEN, CDR2 SYDVKM. CDR3 length: 12 amino acids. The whole variable domain, remainder taken from reference TRBV28 and TRBJ2-7, is DVKVTQSSRYLVKRTGEKVFLECVQDMDHENMFWYRQDPGLGLRLIYFSYDVKMKEKGDIPEGYSVSREKKERFSLILESASTNQTSMYLCASSITGNEQYFGPGTRLTVT.

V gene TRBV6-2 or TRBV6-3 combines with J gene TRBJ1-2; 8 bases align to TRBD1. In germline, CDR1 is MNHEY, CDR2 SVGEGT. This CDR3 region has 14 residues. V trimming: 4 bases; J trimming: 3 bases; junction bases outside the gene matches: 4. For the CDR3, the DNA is TGTGCCAGCAGTTCGTCGACAGGGGACTATGGCTACACCTTC. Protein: CASSSSTGDYGYTF.

This CDR3 reads CASSLVVTGELFF. In nucleotides, the CDR3 is TGTGCCAGCAGCTTAGTGGTGACCGGGGAGCTGTTTTTT. The chain combines TRBV11-3 with TRBJ2-2; D gene uncertain. This CDR3 comprises 13 residues. Germline loops: CDR1 SGHNT, CDR2 YENEEA. V lost 1 base to trimming and J lost 5 bases, with 5 bases between them.

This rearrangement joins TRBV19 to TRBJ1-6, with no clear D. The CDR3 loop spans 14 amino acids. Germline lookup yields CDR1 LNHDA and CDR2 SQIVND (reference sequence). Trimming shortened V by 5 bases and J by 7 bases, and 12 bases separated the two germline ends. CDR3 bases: TGTGCCAGTAGTTTTTCTCTTTTCAATTCACCCCTCCACTTT. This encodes CASSFSLFNSPLHF.

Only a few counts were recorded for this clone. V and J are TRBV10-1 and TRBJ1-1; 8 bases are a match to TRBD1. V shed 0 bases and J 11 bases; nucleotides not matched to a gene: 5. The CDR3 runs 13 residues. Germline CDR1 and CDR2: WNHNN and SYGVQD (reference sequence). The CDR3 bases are TGCGCCAGCAGTGAGTCGGGGCAGGGGGCGGCTTTCTTT. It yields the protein CASSESGQGAAFF.

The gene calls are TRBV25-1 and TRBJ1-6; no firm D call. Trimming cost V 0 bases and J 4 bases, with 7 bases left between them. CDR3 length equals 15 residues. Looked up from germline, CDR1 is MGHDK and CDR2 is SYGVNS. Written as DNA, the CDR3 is TGTGCCAGCAGTGAATATGGGCCTTATAATTCACCCCTCCACTTT. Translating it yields CASSEYGPYNSPLHF. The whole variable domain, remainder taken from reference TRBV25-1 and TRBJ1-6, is EADIYQTPRYLVIGTGKKITLECSQTMGHDKMYWYQQDPGMELHLIHYSYGVNSTEKGDLSSESTVSRIRTEHFPLTLESARPSHTSQYLCASSEYGPYNSPLHFGNGTRLTVT.

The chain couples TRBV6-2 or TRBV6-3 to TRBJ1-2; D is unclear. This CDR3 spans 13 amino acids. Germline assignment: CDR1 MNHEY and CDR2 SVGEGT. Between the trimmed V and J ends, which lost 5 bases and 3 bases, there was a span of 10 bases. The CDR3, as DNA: TGTGCCAGCAGTCAAACTCTCCACTATGGCTACACCTTC. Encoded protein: CASSQTLHYGYTF.

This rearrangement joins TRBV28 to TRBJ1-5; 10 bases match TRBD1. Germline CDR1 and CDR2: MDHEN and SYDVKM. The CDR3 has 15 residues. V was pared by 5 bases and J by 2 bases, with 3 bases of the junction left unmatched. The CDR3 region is CASSPGTGGNQPQHF. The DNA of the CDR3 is TGTGCCAGCAGTCCCGGGACAGGGGGCAATCAGCCCCAGCATTTT.